The T cell receptor (beta chain) described here comes from a study of T-cell memory formation after mild COVID-19. The CDR3 has 11 amino acids. V was trimmed by 2 bases and J by 6 bases, leaving 4 bases between them. Germline V gene data show CDR1 as LGHDT and CDR2 as YNNKEL (reference sequence). TCRdb re-called the 5' RACE reads through MiXCR, storing one row per CDR3 protein. This table has approximately 580,000 distinct CDR3 sequences, 20% appearing once. This sequence originates from an adult woman who had mild COVID-19 (a few samples of this study predate the infection). Cell type and time point are not known. Sequenced: PBMCs or a T cell subset sorted from them (not recorded which). This chain uses TRBV3-1 with TRBJ1-1; no reliable D call. The CDR3 region has the DNA TGTGCCAGCAGCCAACGATCTGAAGCTTTCTTT. This sequence encodes CASSQRSEAFF.